Sequencing of this T cell receptor (beta chain) was carried out in a study of blood T cell repertoires in COVID-19. Background on the study: T cells, B-cell-depleted T cells, or PBMCs provided the cDNA or gDNA that served as material.

Unmatched junction bases numbered 6, after V lost 4 bases and J lost 3 bases. This CDR3 has 15 amino acids. CDR1 and CDR2 (germline): SGHTA, FQGNSA. This clone was detected only a few times. The protocol was immunoSEQ multiplex PCR, while the TCRdb copy is restricted to in-frame clones and leaves out a portion. The table includes some 38,000 clones, 90% to 95% detected once. This receptor was taken from a man aged 50 to 60 with active COVID-19. The chain couples TRBV7-2 to TRBJ1-5; 7 bases fit TRBD1. Material: peripheral blood. In DNA form, the CDR3 reads TGTGCCAGCAGCTGGGCAGGGGGTAACAATCAGCCCCAGCATTTT. It yields the protein CASSWAGGNNQPQHF.